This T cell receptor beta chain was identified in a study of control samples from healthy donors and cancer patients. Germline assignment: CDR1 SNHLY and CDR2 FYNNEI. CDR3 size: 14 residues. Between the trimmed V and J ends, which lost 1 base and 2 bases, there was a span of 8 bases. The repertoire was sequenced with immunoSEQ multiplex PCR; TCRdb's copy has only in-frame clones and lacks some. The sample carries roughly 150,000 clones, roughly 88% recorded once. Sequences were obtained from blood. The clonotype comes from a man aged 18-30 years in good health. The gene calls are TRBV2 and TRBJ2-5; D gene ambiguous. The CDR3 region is CASSEEILQETQYF. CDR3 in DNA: TGTGCCAGCAGTGAAGAGATTTTGCAAGAGACCCAGTACTTC.